This TCR beta chain originates from a study of cytomegalovirus exposure and HLA in healthy donors. About the research overall: Within an early data release were 65 million to 90 million unique TCRs drawn from HLA-typed donors. General observations from the study: V- and J-gene trimming of TCR beta was linked (in a later analysis) to a missense DCLRE1C variant. Per a later analysis, HLA-associated TCR beta chains showed more clonal expansion than other, equally common TCR beta chains.

The PCR had 60 Vbeta and 13 Jbeta primers. TCRdb keeps only in-frame clones here, not all; method: immunoSEQ multiplex PCR. The data hold 120,000 or so clones, with 80% observed a single time. CDR1 and CDR2 (germline): SQVTM, ANQGSEA. The CDR3 length is 14 residues. V dropped 5 bases and J dropped 9; count of bases not matched to a gene: 11. Comments on this clone: Its antigen is undetermined.

Sequences were obtained from PBMCs. The TCR comes from a man younger than 40 in good health and CMV-seronegative. The chain recombines TRBV29-1 with TRBJ2-4, with 9 positions matching TRBD2. CDR3 coding DNA: TGCAGCGTTTTGTTGGGGCGGGAGGGCGGCATTCAGTACTTC. Translated, it gives CSVLLGREGGIQYF.